These T cell receptor beta chains were read from a single sample in a study of T-cell reconstitution after alpha-beta-depleted transplantation in children. MiXCR was run by TCRdb on the PCR reads, yielding one entry per CDR3 protein. Among under 850,000 distinct CDR3 sequences listed, around 12% were seen once. Sequenced here: PBMCs, sampled before TCRalphabeta/CD19-depleted stem cell transplant. These receptors originate from a girl under 10 years old with congenital amegakaryocytic thrombocytopenia, due to receive a stem cell transplant. Each CDR3 is given with its conserved first and last residue. The D gene is left open where the match is weak. Some rows have no size entry. The others give once, few or many, or a class for an expanded clone.

size	D	V	J	DNA	CDR3
NA	NA	TRBV15	TRBJ2-7	TGTGCCACCAGCAGTCCCAGTGGGGACACGTACGAGCAGTACTTC	CATSSPSGDTYEQYF
NA	NA	TRBV20-1	TRBJ1-1	TGCAGTGCTGCGGGACTCAAGAACACTGAAGCTTTCTTT	CSAAGLKNTEAFF
NA	NA	TRBV7-9	TRBJ2-2	TGTGCCAGCAGCTTATGGGAGCGCACCGGGGAGCTGTTTTTT	CASSLWERTGELFF
many	NA	TRBV12-3/TRBV12-4	TRBJ1-1	TGTGCCAGCAGGGGCCTTGTGAACACTGAAGCTTTCTTT	CASRGLVNTEAFF
few	NA	TRBV20-1	TRBJ1-2	TGCTGTGCTAGGGCCCTCGGGGGGGGACGAGAGTATGGCTACACCTTC	CCARALGGGREYGYTF
NA	TRBD2	TRBV20-1	TRBJ2-1	TGCAGTGCTCACTGGCCCGACACTAGCGGGAGGGCCTTTGAGCAGTTCTTC	CSAHWPDTSGRAFEQFF
few	NA	TRBV12-3/TRBV12-4	TRBJ1-5	TGTGCCAGCAGTTTGGGCAGGGTAGGTCAGCCCCAGCATTTT	CASSLGRVGQPQHF
many	NA	TRBV6-5	TRBJ1-2	TGTGCCAGCAGCTACGGGGCCGTAATAGGCAATGGCTACACCTTC	CASSYGAVIGNGYTF
few	TRBD2	TRBV4-1	TRBJ2-7	TGCGCCAGCAGCCAGATACTAGCGGACCCCCCCTACGAGCAGTACTTC	CASSQILADPPYEQYF
few	TRBD2	TRBV7-9	TRBJ2-3	TGTGCCAGCAGCCAAACCGGGACTAGGATGGGAGATACGCAGTATTTT	CASSQTGTRMGDTQYF
many	TRBD1	TRBV28	TRBJ1-2	TGTGCCACCACACGGACAGGGTATGGCTACACCTTC	CATTRTGYGYTF
few	NA	TRBV3-1	TRBJ2-3	TGTGCCAGCAGCCAAGATCTTAGCGTTCAGAACACAGATACGCAGTATTTT	CASSQDLSVQNTDTQYF
many	NA	TRBV12-3/TRBV12-4	TRBJ2-7	TGTGCCAGCACCAACGGGACTGGACCCTACGAGCAGTACTTC	CASTNGTGPYEQYF
few	NA	TRBV20-1	TRBJ2-7	TGCAGTGCTAGAGAGGGTACCTACGAGCAGTACTTC	CSAREGTYEQYF
many	NA	TRBV12-3/TRBV12-4	TRBJ2-5	TGTGCCAGCAGTTTTCCGAAAGAGACCCAGTACTTC	CASSFPKETQYF
few	TRBD1	TRBV29-1	TRBJ2-7	TGCAGCGTGGAGACAGGGGTGGGCTACGAGCAGTACTTC	CSVETGVGYEQYF
many	NA	TRBV28	TRBJ2-7	TGTGCCAGCAGTTTACCCCGTTTCGTAGCGAAGAGCTACGAGCAGTACTTC	CASSLPRFVAKSYEQYF
many	NA	TRBV20-1	TRBJ2-7	TGCAGTGCTTTCTTTGAAGCTCCCTTCTACGAGCAGTACTTC	CSAFFEAPFYEQYF
few	NA	TRBV5-1	TRBJ2-1	TGCGCCAGCAGCTTGGCCGGCCGGTCGACGCAGTTCTTC	CASSLAGRSTQFF
NA	TRBD2	TRBV20-1	TRBJ2-1	TGCAGTGCTAGAGAACGGAGGACTAGCGGCTACAATGAGCAGTTCTTC	CSARERRTSGYNEQFF
many	NA	TRBV20-1	TRBJ1-5	TGTGCGCGGGGGAACAATCAGCCCCAGCATTTT	CARGNNQPQHF
few	TRBD2	TRBV11-2	TRBJ2-4	TGTGCCAGCAGCTTAGTTAGCGGGGGGTACAGCCTTAAAAACATTCAGTACTTC	CASSLVSGGYSLKNIQYF
many	NA	TRBV20-1	TRBJ2-1	TGCAGTGCCTCCTGGCGGATTGGTTTGAGGAATGAGCAGTTCTTC	CSASWRIGLRNEQFF
few	NA	TRBV30	TRBJ2-3	TGTGCCTGGAAGGGTGGTGCTACGCAGTATTTT	CAWKGGATQYF
many	NA	TRBV5-1	TRBJ2-2	TGCGCCAGCAGCTTCCGGACAGCGAACACCGGGGAGCTGTTTTTT	CASSFRTANTGELFF
many	NA	TRBV5-1	TRBJ2-1	TGCGCCAGCAGCAAAAGGGATACCTCCTACAATGAGCAGTTCTTC	CASSKRDTSYNEQFF
many	NA	TRBV12-3/TRBV12-4	TRBJ2-5	TGTGCCAGCAGTCCGAACAACAGGGTGGAGACCCAGTACTTC	CASSPNNRVETQYF
many	NA	TRBV20-1	TRBJ1-2	TGCAGTGCTAGTACTCGCGGCAGCCGCTCACCCTATGGCTACACCTTC	CSASTRGSRSPYGYTF
NA	TRBD2	TRBV27	TRBJ2-1	TGTGCCAGCAGTTTATCGTTCCGGACTAGCGGGAAGCGGGAGCAGTTCTTC	CASSLSFRTSGKREQFF
NA	TRBD2	TRBV5-1	TRBJ2-1	TGCACCAGCAGCCCCCGGGAGGGCCTCTCTAATGAGCAGTTCTTC	CTSSPREGLSNEQFF
few	NA	TRBV29-1	TRBJ2-2	TGCAGCGCCCAGCGGAGTGGAACCGGGGAGCTGTTTTTT	CSAQRSGTGELFF
many	NA	TRBV27	TRBJ2-7	TGTGCCAGCAGTTTATCAGGGAGCCCCCACGAGCAGTACTTC	CASSLSGSPHEQYF
many	NA	TRBV5-1	TRBJ2-1	TGCGCCAGCAGCTTGGGAGCCACGCGGAATGAGCAGTTCTTC	CASSLGATRNEQFF
few	TRBD1	TRBV29-1	TRBJ1-1	TGCAGCGTTGAGTTACTCACCGGGGGGACAGGTCCGAACACTGAAGCTTTCTTT	CSVELLTGGTGPNTEAFF
few	TRBD1	TRBV20-1	TRBJ2-1	TGCAGTGCTAGTCTTCCGGGACAGGTCTACAATGAGCAGTTCTTC	CSASLPGQVYNEQFF
NA	NA	TRBV30	TRBJ2-7	TGTGCCGTGCGGGACAGCATCATGGGGGAGCAGTACTTC	CAVRDSIMGEQYF
few	NA	TRBV25-1	TRBJ2-7	TGTGCCAGCAGTGAATTTGGCCTTCCCGAGGACTTC	CASSEFGLPEDF
many	NA	TRBV29-1	TRBJ2-7	TGCAGCGTTGTTACCCCCTCCTACGAGCAGTACTTC	CSVVTPSYEQYF
few	NA	TRBV6-5	TRBJ2-2	TGTGCCAGCAGTTACCCTTCCGGACGGTCCACCGGGGAGCTGTTTTTT	CASSYPSGRSTGELFF
few	TRBD2	TRBV15	TRBJ2-1	TGTGCCACCAGCAGAGATAGGACTAGCGGCTACAATGAGCAGTTCTTC	CATSRDRTSGYNEQFF
NA	NA	TRBV12-3/TRBV12-4	TRBJ1-3	TGTGCCAGCTCATTGGGAAACACCATGTATTTT	CASSLGNTMYF
few	TRBD2	TRBV12-3/TRBV12-4	TRBJ2-7	TGTGCCAGCAGTTCGGGAGGGCTGTACGAGCAGTACTTC	CASSSGGLYEQYF
NA	TRBD2	TRBV6-1	TRBJ2-3	TGTGCCAGCGGAGGACTAGCGGGCCTGGGGTTCACAGATACGCAGTATTTT	CASGGLAGLGFTDTQYF
NA	TRBD2	TRBV3-1	TRBJ2-7	TGTGCCAGCAGCCGAGGTGCTAGCGGCCTGTCCTACGAGCAGTACTTC	CASSRGASGLSYEQYF
many	NA	TRBV5-1	TRBJ2-7	TGTGCCAGCAGTCCGACGAGTGGTTCTTACGAGCAGTACTTC	CASSPTSGSYEQYF
NA	TRBD2	TRBV28	TRBJ2-3	TGTGCCAGCGGAATAGCGGGAGGCTCAGATACGCAGTATTTT	CASGIAGGSDTQYF
few	TRBD1	TRBV5-1	TRBJ1-2	TGCGCCAGCAGCGAGGGGCGACAGGGGATGGGCTACACCTTC	CASSEGRQGMGYTF
NA	TRBD2	TRBV28	TRBJ2-1	TGTGCCAGCAGTTCCGGGGACTACAACAATGAGCAGTTCTTC	CASSSGDYNNEQFF
once	NA	TRBV5-2	TRBJ2-4	TGTGCCATGGGCCTCGGGCTCCTCTGCTGGGCCGGGAACATTCAGTACTTC	CAMGLGLLCWAGNIQYF
many	NA	TRBV7-3	TRBJ2-2	TGTGCCAGCAGTTTATCTGGTCGCGGGGAGCTGTTTTTT	CASSLSGRGELFF
NA	TRBD1	TRBV5-1	TRBJ1-2	TGCGCCAGGGGAACAGGGGAAAGTGGCTACACCTTC	CARGTGESGYTF
many	TRBD2	TRBV20-1	TRBJ2-7	TGCAGTGCAAGGACCCCCGGACTAGTAGATGGCGAGCAGTACTTC	CSARTPGLVDGEQYF
many	NA	TRBV9	TRBJ2-1	TGTGCCAGCAGCGTAGATCCCAATGAGCAGTTCTTC	CASSVDPNEQFF
many	TRBD2	TRBV6-5	TRBJ2-1	TGTGCCAGCAGTTACTCGTCTAGCGGGATTTACAATGAGCAGTTCTTC	CASSYSSSGIYNEQFF
many	NA	TRBV12-3/TRBV12-4	TRBJ2-4	TGTGCCAGCAGCCGTCCTACTGGGTCGGGAAACATTCAGTACTTC	CASSRPTGSGNIQYF
NA	TRBD1	TRBV10-3	TRBJ2-7	TGTGCCATCACCCTAGGACAGGGACAAACCTACGAGCAGTACTTC	CAITLGQGQTYEQYF